Listed here are 31 T cell receptor beta chains from one sample, sequenced in a study of cytomegalovirus exposure and HLA in healthy donors. The study ran its PCR with 60 Vbeta and 13 Jbeta primers. Assay used: immunoSEQ multiplex PCR; TCRdb lists only in-frame clones, some missing. This table holds fewer than 110,000 clones, under 80% found once. The sequenced sample consisted of PBMCs. These receptors came from a man in his forties in good health and CMV-seronegative.

This rearrangement joins TRBV28 to TRBJ1-5; D perhaps matches TRBD1 (5 bases). V was trimmed by 4 bases and J by 3 bases, leaving 16 bases between them. Germline V gene lookup returns CDR1 MDHEN and CDR2 SYDVKM. The CDR3 covers 16 residues. CDR3 protein: CASSSQVQVINQPQHF. The CDR3 DNA follows: TGTGCCAGCAGTTCTCAAGTACAGGTAATCAATCAGCCCCAGCATTTT.

V is TRBV7-2 and J is TRBJ1-1, with D possibly being TRBD1 (5 bases). This CDR3 contains 14 residues. Per the germline V gene, CDR1 is SGHTA and CDR2 is FQGNSA. Trimming took 5 bases from V and 4 from J, leaving 14 bases between them. Written as DNA, the CDR3 is TGTGCCAGCAGCCGCCGCGGGGGAGGCACTGAAGCTTTCTTT. It yields the protein CASSRRGGGTEAFF.

The rearrangement links TRBV5-1 to TRBJ2-3; TRBD2 matches 10 bases. The CDR3 runs to 16 residues. The germline CDR1 and CDR2 sequences are SGHRS and YFSETQ. V dropped 0 bases and J dropped 6; count of bases not matched to a gene: 7. The CDR3 loop is CASSLARSGGMDTQYF. The CDR3 DNA reads as TGCGCCAGCAGCTTGGCCCGTAGCGGGGGGATGGATACGCAGTATTTT.

The V call is TRBV4-3, the J call TRBJ1-4; D is possibly TRBD1 (5 bases). Germline assignment: CDR1 LGHNA and CDR2 YSLEER. V shed 6 bases and J shed 8 bases, with 13 bases lying between them. The CDR3 extends over 13 amino acids. This CDR3 reads CASSVGGNEKLFF. The CDR3 DNA reads as TGCGCCAGCAGTGTGGGGGGGAACGAAAAACTGTTTTTT.

The gene calls are TRBV6-6 and TRBJ2-1; 8 bases map to TRBD2. The CDR3 sequence is 14 residues long. Germline V gene sequence: CDR1 MNHNY, CDR2 SVGAGI (reference sequence). Germline trimming cut 6 bases from V and 7 bases from J; bases unmatched to any gene: 8. The CDR3 loop reads CASRLAGIVNEQFF. CDR3 DNA sequence: TGTGCCAGCAGATTAGCGGGAATAGTGAATGAGCAGTTCTTC.

The rearrangement links TRBV5-1 to TRBJ2-5; 11 bases align to TRBD2. V lost 3 bases and J lost 1; bases outside the gene matches: 2. CDR3 size: 15 residues. Germline CDR1 is SGHRS and CDR2 is YFSETQ. The CDR3 region has the DNA TGCGCCAGCAGCTCACTAGCGGGGGTCCAAGAGACCCAGTACTTC. This encodes CASSSLAGVQETQYF.

The V call is TRBV19, the J call TRBJ2-5, with 7 bases that match TRBD1. The length of the CDR3 is 15 residues. From germline, CDR1 is LNHDA and CDR2 SQIVND (reference sequence). The J segment lost 3 bases and the V segment lost 6 bases, leaving 10 bases of the junction unmatched. CDR3 protein: CASSNDRDAEETQYF. In DNA form, the CDR3 reads TGTGCCAGTAGCAATGACAGGGACGCTGAAGAGACCCAGTACTTC.

This chain joins TRBV7-8 and TRBJ1-4, with 7 positions matching TRBD1. Germline V gives CDR1 SGHVS, CDR2 FQNEAQ. After removal of 4 bases from V and 0 bases from J, the junction contained 5 bases not matched to a gene. The CDR3 has 16 residues. The CDR3 loop reads CASSSRDRATNEKLFF. The CDR3 DNA sequence: TGTGCCAGCAGCTCAAGAGACAGGGCAACTAATGAAAAACTGTTTTTT.

The CDR3 sequence: CASSFSSSGETQYF. CDR3 nucleotide sequence: TGTGCCAGCAGTTTCAGCAGTAGCGGGGAGACCCAGTACTTC. The V call is TRBV6-6, the J call TRBJ2-5; 7 bases match TRBD2. The germline V gene has CDR1 MNHNY and CDR2 SVGAGI (reference sequence). This CDR3 has 14 amino acids. With V trimmed by 4 bases and J by 5 bases, 7 bases remained unmatched.

The rearrangement joins TRBV11-3 to TRBJ2-7, with D perhaps TRBD2 (6 bases). The CDR3 extends over 12 amino acids. Germline V lookup: CDR1 SGHNT, CDR2 YENEEA. Trimming pared 3 bases from V and 6 bases from J, leaving 9 bases between. CDR3 sequence (DNA): TGTGCCAGCAGCTTGGGGGGAGCCGAGCAGTACTTC. Translated, it gives CASSLGGAEQYF.

This clone was counted only a few times. The genes are TRBV7-2 and TRBJ2-3; a possible D gene is TRBD1 (5 bases). Deletions cut 1 base from V and 6 bases from J, with 5 bases between. The CDR3 has 12 residues. From germline, CDR1 is SGHTA and CDR2 FQGNSA. CDR3 nucleotide sequence: TGTGCCAGCAGCTTAGACAGGGATACGCAGTATTTT. Protein sequence: CASSLDRDTQYF.

Here the CDR3 reads CASSLRGLSSYNEQFF. CDR3 in DNA: TGTGCCAGCAGTTTACGGGGACTCAGCTCCTACAATGAGCAGTTCTTC. The genes are TRBV28 and TRBJ2-1; weak D call: TRBD2 (6 bases). There are 16 residues in the CDR3. V lost 2 bases and J 0 bases, leaving 11 bases between the germline ends. Germline V CDR1 and CDR2: MDHEN, SYDVKM. The entire variable domain, with the rest obtained from reference TRBV28 and TRBJ2-1, is as follows: DVKVTQSSRYLVKRTGEKVFLECVQDMDHENMFWYRQDPGLGLRLIYFSYDVKMKEKGDIPEGYSVSREKKERFSLILESASTNQTSMYLCASSLRGLSSYNEQFFGPGTRLTVL.

The chain has TRBV10-3 and TRBJ1-2, with 10 bases aligning to TRBD1. Trimming removed 1 base from V and 8 bases from J; junction bases left unmatched: 10. The CDR3 spans 16 residues. Germline V lookup: CDR1 ENHRY, CDR2 SYGVKD. CDR3 coding DNA: TGTGCCATCAGTGAGTGGGACAGGGGACCTCGTGAGGGCTACACCTTC. It specifies CAISEWDRGPREGYTF.

In this sample, this clone turned up a few times. This sequence joins TRBV5-4 and TRBJ2-3; TRBD2 matches 15 bases. The CDR3 is made up of 19 amino acids. J was trimmed by 3 bases and V by 4 bases; bases with no gene match: 12. Germline lookup yields CDR1 SGHNT and CDR2 YYREEE (reference sequence). Written as DNA, the CDR3 is TGTGCCAGCAGCCAGGGACTAGCGGGGGGCCTTGTGAGGACAGATACGCAGTATTTT. This encodes CASSQGLAGGLVRTDTQYF. The complete variable domain, with remaining parts taken from reference TRBV5-4 and TRBJ2-3, reads ETGVTQSPTHLIKTRGQQVTLRCSSQSGHNTVSWYQQALGQGPQFIFQYYREEENGRGNFPPRFSGLQFPNYSSELNVNALELDDSALYLCASSQGLAGGLVRTDTQYFGPGTRLTVL.

The count of this clone is one. The rearrangement joins TRBV2 to TRBJ1-2; a possible D gene is TRBD1 (5 bases). V lost 4 bases, J lost 8 bases, and 11 bases lay in between. Germline CDR1 reads SNHLY; CDR2 reads FYNNEI. This CDR3 spans 12 amino acids. The CDR3 nucleotides read TGTGCCAGCAGTGCGTGGCGGGACGGCTACACCTTC. It is translated as CASSAWRDGYTF.

The chain uses TRBV5-6 and TRBJ2-3, with 10 nucleotides matching TRBD2. V lost 1 base, J lost 2 bases, and 4 bases stayed unmatched. The CDR3 spans 16 residues. Germline CDR1 and CDR2: SGHDT and YYEEEE. This CDR3 reads CASSLKRGGLTDTQYF. CDR3 bases: TGTGCCAGCAGCTTGAAGCGGGGGGGCCTCACAGATACGCAGTATTTT.

A few counts support this clone. The chain combines TRBV5-6 with TRBJ1-2, with TRBD1 identical over 8 bases. The V and J ends lost 4 bases and 6 bases, in that order; junction bases with no gene match: 11. CDR1 and CDR2 (germline): SGHDT, YYEEEE. There are 15 residues in the CDR3. CDR3 DNA: TGTGCCAGCAGCCATTGGCAGGGGGCGCCGGATGGCTACACCTTC. Amino acid sequence: CASSHWQGAPDGYTF.

The chain links TRBV6-5 to TRBJ1-3; D possibly corresponds to TRBD1 (6 bases). The V gene's germline CDR1 is MNHEY and CDR2 SVGAGI. This CDR3 comprises 15 residues. Trimming shortened V by 0 bases and J by 2 bases, and 8 bases separated the two germline ends. The DNA for the CDR3 is TGTGCCAGCAGTTACTCGGCAGGGGCTGGAAACACCATATATTTT. It is translated as CASSYSAGAGNTIYF.

In its sample, this clone was seen once. The chain employs TRBV19 and TRBJ1-1, with a tentative D call TRBD1 (5 bases). Trimming removed 3 bases at V and 4 bases at J, with 12 bases between. The CDR3 is 14 amino acids. CDR1 is LNHDA and CDR2 is SQIVND in the germline V gene (reference sequence). The chain's CDR3 is CASSIRVRATEAFF. Here the CDR3 DNA reads TGTGCCAGTAGTATTCGCGTCAGGGCCACTGAAGCTTTCTTT.

The chain links TRBV7-2 to TRBJ2-7; no clear D. This CDR3 has 13 residues. Germline loops: CDR1 SGHTA, CDR2 FQGNSA. V lost 4 bases, J lost 3 bases, and 10 bases lay in between. The DNA of the CDR3 is TGTGCCAGCAGCTCCCAGGTACTCTACGAGCAGTACGTC. Amino acids: CASSSQVLYEQYV.

Remarks on this clone: The germline gene is not matched at one end of the junction; a read error may be the cause. The CDR3 loop is CSSTSGVTGYTF. In DNA, the CDR3 is TGTTCCAGCACCTCGGGGGTAACGGGCTACACCTTC. This sequence joins TRBV7-9 and TRBJ1-2, with D possibly matching TRBD1 (5 bases). This CDR3 comprises 12 residues. CDR1 SEHNR and CDR2 FQNEAQ come from the germline V gene (reference sequence).

This chain joins TRBV29-1 and TRBJ2-7, with no clear D. There are 12 residues in the CDR3. The V gene lost 5 bases and the J gene lost 0 bases, with 8 bases spanning the gap. The germline CDR1 and CDR2 sequences are SQVTM and ANQGSEA. The CDR3 coding sequence is TGCAGCGTTACAGAGAGCTCCTACGAGCAGTACTTC. This encodes CSVTESSYEQYF.

The chain recombines TRBV15 with TRBJ2-1; 14 bases map to TRBD2. After removal of 5 bases from V and 5 bases from J, the junction contained 5 bases not matched to a gene. CDR1 and CDR2 from the germline V gene are LNHNV and YYDKDF (reference sequence). The CDR3 totals 16 residues. The CDR3 sequence: CATSGGTSGGNNEQFF. CDR3 DNA: TGTGCCACCAGCGGAGGGACTAGCGGGGGAAACAATGAGCAGTTCTTC. Drawing the rest from reference TRBV15 and TRBJ2-1, the complete variable domain is DAMVIQNPRYQVTQFGKPVTLSCSQTLNHNVMYWYQQKSSQAPKLLFHYYDKDFNNEADTPDNFQSRRPNTSFCFLDIRSPGLGDTAMYLCATSGGTSGGNNEQFFGPGTRLTVL.

The V call is TRBV9, the J call TRBJ2-5; D ambiguous. Germline assignment: CDR1 SGDLS and CDR2 YYNGEE. The CDR3 loop spans 13 amino acids. The V gene lost 6 bases and the J gene lost 5 bases, with 14 bases spanning the gap. The CDR3 bases are TGTGCCAGCAACCCCGAACCTAAGGAGACCCAGTACTTC. Its translation is CASNPEPKETQYF. Supplemented by reference TRBV9 and TRBJ2-5, the full variable domain reads DSGVTQTPKHLITATGQRVTLRCSPRSGDLSVYWYQQSLDQGLQFLIQYYNGEERAKGNILERFSAQQFPDLHSELNLSSLELGDSALYFCASNPEPKETQYFGPGTRLLVL.

This chain's CDR3 is CASSTTARGRSNQPQHF. CDR3 nucleotides: TGTGCCAGTAGTACTACCGCCAGGGGAAGGAGCAATCAGCCCCAGCATTTT. The gene calls are TRBV19 and TRBJ1-5; D possibly corresponds to TRBD1 (6 bases). Germline CDR1 reads LNHDA; CDR2 reads SQIVND (reference sequence). The V end lost 4 bases, the J end lost 1 base, and 17 bases lay between the germline ends. This CDR3 is built from 17 residues.

This clone showed up just a few times. The junction differs from germline at one of its ends, possibly a read error. This chain connects TRBV10-3 to TRBJ2-5, with 8 bases matching TRBD1. This CDR3 region has 15 residues. Germline assignment: CDR1 ENHRY and CDR2 SYGVKD. The CDR3 region is CASSRDRGRQETQYF. CDR3 DNA: TGTGCCAGCAGTCGAGACAGGGGACGGCAAGAGACCCAGTACTTC.

The V gene is TRBV7-9, the J gene TRBJ2-5, with 8 bases lining up with TRBD2. V was pared by 0 bases and J by 4 bases, with 1 base of the junction left unmatched. This CDR3 region has 14 residues. Germline CDR1 reads SEHNR; CDR2 reads FQNEAQ (reference sequence). CDR3 DNA sequence: TGTGCCAGCAGCTTAGCTAGCGGGGCAGAGACCCAGTACTTC. Its protein is CASSLASGAETQYF.

The table lists this clone with a few counts. The chain joins TRBV28 to TRBJ2-1; the D is unclear. The length of the CDR3 is 14 residues. V gave up 2 bases and J gave up 3 bases, with 8 bases separating them. Germline V gene lookup returns CDR1 MDHEN and CDR2 SYDVKM. The CDR3 loop is CASSLVRVYNEQFF. CDR3 nucleotides: TGTGCCAGCAGTTTAGTACGGGTCTACAATGAGCAGTTCTTC.

The J gene is TRBJ2-3, the V gene TRBV9, with TRBD1 matching 8 bases. Per the germline V gene, CDR1 is SGDLS and CDR2 is YYNGEE. The CDR3 totals 17 residues. V dropped 1 base and J dropped 4; count of bases not matched to a gene: 11. CDR3 sequence (DNA): TGTGCCAGCAGCGTATACCCTACAGGGGGTGGGTCAGATACGCAGTATTTT. This encodes CASSVYPTGGGSDTQYF.

This clone was seen just once. The chain employs TRBV2 and TRBJ2-7; D not resolved. Germline values: CDR1 SNHLY, CDR2 FYNNEI. The CDR3 extends over 11 amino acids. V was clipped by 5 bases and J by 3 bases, with 5 bases between them. The CDR3 spells CASSLNYEQYV. CDR3 DNA sequence: TGTGCCAGCAGTCTTAACTACGAGCAGTACGTC.

V and J are TRBV4-2 and TRBJ1-5, with 8 nucleotides matching TRBD1. Germline V CDR1 and CDR2: LGHNA, YNFKEQ. V lost 5 bases and J lost 1; bases outside the gene matches: 1. The CDR3 runs 14 residues. CDR3 protein: CASSSGGSNQPQHF. CDR3 nucleotides: TGTGCCAGCAGCTCAGGGGGCAGCAATCAGCCCCAGCATTTT.